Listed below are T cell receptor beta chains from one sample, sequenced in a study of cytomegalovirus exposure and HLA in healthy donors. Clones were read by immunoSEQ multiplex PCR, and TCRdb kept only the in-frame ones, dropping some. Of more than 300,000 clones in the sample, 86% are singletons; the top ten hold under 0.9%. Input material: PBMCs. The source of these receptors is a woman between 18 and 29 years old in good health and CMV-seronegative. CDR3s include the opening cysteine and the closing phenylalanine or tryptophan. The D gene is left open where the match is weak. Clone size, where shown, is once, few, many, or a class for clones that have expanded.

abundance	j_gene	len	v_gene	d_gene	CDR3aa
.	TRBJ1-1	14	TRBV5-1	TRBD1	CASSLDQGGTEAFF
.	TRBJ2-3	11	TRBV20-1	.	CSAEGVDTQYF
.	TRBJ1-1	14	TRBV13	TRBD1	CASSFDREVTEAFF
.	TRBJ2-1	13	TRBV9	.	CASSFGRANEQFF
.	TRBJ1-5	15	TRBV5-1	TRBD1	CASSLSGGTYQPQHF
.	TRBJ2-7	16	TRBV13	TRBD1	CASSPLGGTGRHEQYF
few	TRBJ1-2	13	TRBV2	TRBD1	CASRTDRAPGYTF
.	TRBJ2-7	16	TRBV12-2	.	CASRLSAGGGFDEQYF
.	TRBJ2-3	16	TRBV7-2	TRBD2	CASRPTSGPSTDTQYF
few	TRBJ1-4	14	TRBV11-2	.	CASSSDRRNEKLFF
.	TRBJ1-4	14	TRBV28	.	CASSFGGTNEKLFF
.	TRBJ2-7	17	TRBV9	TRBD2	CASSPEASGSPTYEQYF
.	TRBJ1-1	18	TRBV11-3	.	CASSFAGRGLSSVAEAFF
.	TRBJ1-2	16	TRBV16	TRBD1	CASSQSTGARNYGYTF
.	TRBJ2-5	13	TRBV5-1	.	CASSFAGGETQYF
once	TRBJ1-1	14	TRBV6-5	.	CASSYSPRGTEAFF
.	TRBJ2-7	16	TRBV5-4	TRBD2	CASSLRSGTTRDEQYF
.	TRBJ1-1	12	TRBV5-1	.	CASSWEGTEAFF
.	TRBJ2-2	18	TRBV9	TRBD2	CASSPLGLAGTNTGELFF